This is a list of T cell receptor beta chains from one sample in a study of blood T cell repertoires in COVID-19. Clones were sequenced by immunoSEQ multiplex PCR, and TCRdb holds only the in-frame ones, with some missing. The sample carries 25,000 to 35,000 clones, 80% to 90% recorded once. The sequenced material came from peripheral blood. The receptors derive from a man older than 75 with acute or convalescent COVID-19. The CDR3 runs from the conserved cysteine through the conserved F or W. D genes are given only for firm matches. For some rows the clone size is stated as once, few or many, or as a class when expanded; others skip it.

V	D	J	size	DNA	CDR3
TRBV11-2	.	TRBJ1-3	.	TGTGCCAGCAGCTTAGCAGGGCCGTTGGGAAACACCATATATTTT	CASSLAGPLGNTIYF
TRBV7-9	.	TRBJ2-2	few	TGTGCCACCGAACGGGACATCGACGGGGAGCTGTTTTTT	CATERDIDGELFF
TRBV5-1	TRBD1	TRBJ2-2	.	TGCGCCAGCAGCAGCCGACAGGGGCCCCCGAACACCGGGGAGCTGTTTTTT	CASSSRQGPPNTGELFF
TRBV19	.	TRBJ1-2	.	TGTGCCAGTAGTATCGTCCAGACAGCTAGCTATGGCTACACCTTC	CASSIVQTASYGYTF
TRBV5-1	TRBD1	TRBJ2-5	.	TGCGCCAGCAGCTCCAGGGGGCTCCAAGAGACCCAGTACTTC	CASSSRGLQETQYF
TRBV4-2	TRBD1	TRBJ2-7	.	TGTGCCAGCAGCCTCGGGGCGGACAGGGGATTCTACGAGCAGTACTTC	CASSLGADRGFYEQYF
TRBV30	.	TRBJ2-7	.	TGTGCCTGGAGTCTAATGAACTACGAGCAGTACTTC	CAWSLMNYEQYF
TRBV12-3/TRBV12-4	.	TRBJ1-1	.	TGTGCCAGCAATAGACAGGAGAACACTGAAGCTTTCTTT	CASNRQENTEAFF
TRBV3-1/TRBV3-2	TRBD2	TRBJ2-5	.	TGTGCCAGCAGCCCGCCCCGGGGGGGAGTTGTCGAGACCCAGTACTTC	CASSPPRGGVVETQYF
TRBV4-2	.	TRBJ2-4	.	TGTGCCAGCAGCCAAGGGCTAGCCGCCGAAAACATTCAGTACTTC	CASSQGLAAENIQYF
TRBV11-2	TRBD1	TRBJ1-6	.	TGTGCCAGCAGCCCGACAGGGGGCTTTAATTCACCCCTCCACTTT	CASSPTGGFNSPLHF
TRBV27	.	TRBJ1-2	.	TGTGCCAGCAGTTGGCGGGGGGTCGGGGGCTACACCTTC	CASSWRGVGGYTF
TRBV19	.	TRBJ2-2	.	TGTGCCAGTATGGACAGCCAGAGCACCGGGGAGCTGTTTTTT	CASMDSQSTGELFF
TRBV19	.	TRBJ1-5	.	TGTGCCAGTAGTATGGGGGGGGGCGAGCCCCAGCATTTT	CASSMGGGEPQHF
TRBV6-4	.	TRBJ2-7	few	TGTGCCAGCAGGCGCAGGGCGTACGAGCAGTACTTC	CASRRRAYEQYF
TRBV5-5	TRBD1	TRBJ2-7	.	TGTGCCAGCAGCACCATCGGGACAGGAACCTACGAGCAGTACTTC	CASSTIGTGTYEQYF
TRBV19	TRBD1	TRBJ1-5	.	TGTGCCAGTAGTAAGGACAGGGAGAGCAATCAGCCCCAGCATTTT	CASSKDRESNQPQHF
TRBV5-6	.	TRBJ1-1	.	TGTGCCAGCAGCTACTACTTGAACACTGAAGCTTTCTTT	CASSYYLNTEAFF
TRBV2	TRBD1	TRBJ1-1	.	TGTGCCAGCAGCCGGGACAGGGGAACTGCTGAAGCTTTCTTT	CASSRDRGTAEAFF
TRBV6-5	.	TRBJ1-4	.	TGTGCCAGCAGCCTCACCTGGGCCCAGAATGAAAAACTGTTTTTT	CASSLTWAQNEKLFF
TRBV18	TRBD2	TRBJ2-7	.	TGTGCCAGCTCCCCCACGAGCGGGGGGTACGAGCAGTACTTC	CASSPTSGGYEQYF
TRBV6-5	.	TRBJ1-3	once	TGTGCCAGCTCGAGGTTCGTTGGAAACACCATATATTTT	CASSRFVGNTIYF
TRBV2	TRBD1	TRBJ1-5	.	TGTGCCAGCAGTGAATCGGACAGGGGTCCCAATCAGCCCCAGCATTTT	CASSESDRGPNQPQHF
TRBV5-1	.	TRBJ2-5	.	TGCGCCAGCAGCTGGGGCGGGACAGTCGGGGGAGAGACCCAGTACTTC	CASSWGGTVGGETQYF
TRBV18	TRBD2	TRBJ2-7	.	TGTGCCAGCACTCCGGGGCCTAGCGGGCGTTACGAGCAGTACTTC	CASTPGPSGRYEQYF
TRBV15	.	TRBJ1-4	.	TGTGCCACCAGCAGGGACTCCTGGAATGAAAAACTGTTTTTT	CATSRDSWNEKLFF
TRBV5-1	TRBD1	TRBJ1-2	few	TGCGCCAGCAGCTTGCGCACAGGGGCTAACTATGGCTACACCTTC	CASSLRTGANYGYTF
TRBV5-1	.	TRBJ2-2	.	TGCGCCAGCAGCCCGAATGGGGGCTCGTACACCGGGGAGCTGTTTTTT	CASSPNGGSYTGELFF
TRBV11-3	.	TRBJ1-1	.	TGTGCCAGCAGCTTATCCGTACGGGGGGAAGCTTTCTTT	CASSLSVRGEAFF
TRBV2	TRBD1	TRBJ1-2	once	TGTGCCAGTATCCGGGACAGGGTTCCCCTTAGCTATGGCTACACCTTC	CASIRDRVPLSYGYTF
TRBV5-1	TRBD1	TRBJ1-4	.	TGCGCCAGCAGCTCCGGGACAGCTGATGAAAAACTGTTTTTT	CASSSGTADEKLFF
TRBV11-1	.	TRBJ2-7	.	TGTGCCAGCATGGAGGGAATTGTGGGCTACGAGCAGTACTTC	CASMEGIVGYEQYF
TRBV5-1	.	TRBJ2-7	.	TGCGCCAGCAGCTTCCCAGGGCAGAGCGAGCAGTACTTC	CASSFPGQSEQYF
TRBV2	.	TRBJ1-5	.	TGTGCCAGCCAAAGCAGGGCCTATCAGCCCCAGCATTTT	CASQSRAYQPQHF
TRBV10-3	.	TRBJ2-1	.	TGTGCCATCAGTGAGGCAGGGGAGTACAATGAGCAGTTCTTC	CAISEAGEYNEQFF
TRBV15	.	TRBJ1-1	.	TGTGCCACCAGCCCCGTCGACAGGATCATGAACACTGAAGCTTTCTTT	CATSPVDRIMNTEAFF
TRBV2	TRBD2	TRBJ2-5	.	TGTGCCAGCAGTTCCCACCGTAGCGGGGGGATCCAAGAGACCCAGTACTTC	CASSSHRSGGIQETQYF
TRBV10-2	.	TRBJ1-3	.	TGCGCCACCTCGGGACTTTCTGGAAACACCATATATTTT	CATSGLSGNTIYF
TRBV7-9	.	TRBJ1-1	once	TGTGCCAGCAGCTTGGCTCCAGGGCGGGGGCCTGAAGCTTTCTTT	CASSLAPGRGPEAFF
TRBV7-8	.	TRBJ1-5	.	TGTGCCAGCAGCTTAGGGGGTAGGGGAAATCAGCCCCAGCATTTT	CASSLGGRGNQPQHF
TRBV5-5	.	TRBJ1-1	.	TGTGCCAGCTACATAAGGGGCCTAACTGAAGCTTTCTTT	CASYIRGLTEAFF
TRBV11-3	.	TRBJ2-1	.	TGTGCCAGCAGCTCGACGGGGCAGGGGCATTCCTACAATGAGCAGTTCTTC	CASSSTGQGHSYNEQFF
TRBV3-1/TRBV3-2	.	TRBJ1-2	.	TGTGCCAGCAGCCGAGGTTTTTTGGGCTACACCTTC	CASSRGFLGYTF
TRBV6-5	TRBD1	TRBJ1-2	.	TGTGCCAGCAGTCCGACAGGGGGAGCTAACTATGGCTACACCTTC	CASSPTGGANYGYTF
TRBV7-8	.	TRBJ1-2	.	TGTGCCAGCAGCTTAGTAGCAGGGGTGAAAGGCTACACCTTC	CASSLVAGVKGYTF
TRBV29-1	TRBD1	TRBJ1-1	once	TGCAGCGCTGACCAGGGGGTGGGCACTGAAGCTTTCTTT	CSADQGVGTEAFF
TRBV6-4	.	TRBJ2-3	few	TGTGCCAGCAGTTCAGGGGACCATAGAGGGGATACGCAGTATTTT	CASSSGDHRGDTQYF
TRBV7-2	.	TRBJ1-2	once	TGTGCCAGCAGCCCGAGGACGGGATACTATGGCTACACCTTC	CASSPRTGYYGYTF
TRBV6-1	.	TRBJ2-1	.	TGTGCCAGCAGTGGTCCCCCGATAGCTCCAAGCGGCTACAATGAGCAGTTCTTC	CASSGPPIAPSGYNEQFF
TRBV10-1	TRBD1	TRBJ2-3	.	TGCGCCAGCAGTGAGTTTGGACAGGGGGCCGCTGATACGCAGTATTTT	CASSEFGQGAADTQYF
TRBV29-1	.	TRBJ2-1	.	TGCAGCGTTGAGGGCATACATGGCGGGGCCGAAAACAATGAGCAGTTCTTC	CSVEGIHGGAENNEQFF
TRBV9	TRBD1	TRBJ1-2	.	TGTGCCAGCAGCCTGGACAGGGATGAAGGCTACACCTTC	CASSLDRDEGYTF
TRBV18	TRBD1	TRBJ1-1	.	TGTGCCAGCTCACCACCTATGAGGGGGACAAGGGACAGGGGGCGAACTGAAGCTTTCTTT	CASSPPMRGTRDRGRTEAFF
TRBV3-1/TRBV3-2	.	TRBJ1-5	once	TGTGCCAGCAGCCAAGATAGTCAGCCCCAGCATTTT	CASSQDSQPQHF
TRBV3-1/TRBV3-2	.	TRBJ2-1	.	TGTGCCAGCAGCCAAGTTCAGGCGCCCAATGAGCAGTTCTTC	CASSQVQAPNEQFF
TRBV5-1	TRBD1	TRBJ2-7	.	TGCGCCAGCAGCTTGGAACCGGGACAGGGGCTCGAGCAGTACTTC	CASSLEPGQGLEQYF
TRBV6-2/TRBV6-3	.	TRBJ2-7	.	TGTGCCAGCAGTTACTCCCGGGATCCGCTCTACGAGCAGTACTTC	CASSYSRDPLYEQYF
TRBV4-1	.	TRBJ1-4	.	TGCGCCAGCAGCCAAGACAGGAAACCTAATGAAAAACTGTTTTTT	CASSQDRKPNEKLFF
TRBV2	TRBD2	TRBJ2-1	.	TGTGCCAGCAGTCCATCCCTACTAGCGGGGGGGAATCGTGAGCAGTTCTTC	CASSPSLLAGGNREQFF
TRBV18	TRBD1	TRBJ1-3	.	TGTGCCAGCTCACCGCGACAGGGGGCGGACACCATATATTTT	CASSPRQGADTIYF